Shown below are 11 T cell receptor beta chains from a single sample sequenced in a study of blood T cell repertoires in COVID-19. The table came from immunoSEQ multiplex PCR; TCRdb's copy has only in-frame clones and leaves some out. This sample has fewer than 350,000 clones; roughly 90% occur once, and the top ten carry just over 1%. The sample was PBMCs or T cells enriched from blood (not recorded which). The receptors derive from a woman in her 30s who had been exposed to COVID-19.

V gene TRBV7-9 combines with J gene TRBJ2-1; a possible D gene is TRBD2 (6 bases). CDR1 and CDR2 from the germline V gene are SEHNR and FQNEAQ (reference sequence). CDR3 size: 15 residues. Between the trimmed V and J ends, which lost 0 bases and 5 bases, there was a span of 11 bases. CDR3 region: CASSLAGGAHNEQFF. For the CDR3, the DNA is TGTGCCAGCAGCTTAGCCGGGGGAGCCCACAATGAGCAGTTCTTC.

The chain's CDR3 is CASSRWGQGTYEQYF. The CDR3 nucleotides are TGTGCCAGCAGCAGGTGGGGACAGGGAACCTACGAGCAGTACTTC. The chain couples TRBV5-8 to TRBJ2-7; TRBD1 matches 9 bases. Trimming took 4 bases from V and 2 from J; bases not matched to a gene: 7. The germline CDR1 and CDR2 sequences are SGHTS and YDEGEE. The CDR3 covers 15 residues. The variable domain in full, with the rest retrieved from reference TRBV5-8 and TRBJ2-7, is EAGVTQSPTHLIKTRGQQATLRCSPISGHTSVYWYQQALGLGLQFLLWYDEGEERNRGNFPPRFSGRQFPNYSSELNVNALELEDSALYLCASSRWGQGTYEQYFGPGTRLTVT.

The CDR3 here is CATTKGRDRYNEQFF. CDR3 sequence (DNA): TGTGCCACCACTAAAGGCAGGGACAGGTATAATGAGCAGTTCTTC. The chain uses TRBV15 and TRBJ2-1; 8 positions agree with TRBD1. Germline CDR1 and CDR2: LNHNV and YYDKDF (reference sequence). This CDR3 is built from 15 residues. With V trimmed by 7 bases and J by 7 bases, 12 bases remained unmatched.

This chain links TRBV12-5 with TRBJ1-2; tentatively, D is TRBD1 (5 bases). The CDR3 loop spans 14 amino acids. Germline V gene lookup returns CDR1 LGHNT and CDR2 FRNRAP. V dropped 3 bases and J dropped 9 bases, with 17 bases sitting between them. The CDR3 sequence: CASGLPRRGFRYTF. Written as DNA, the CDR3 is TGTGCTAGTGGTTTACCCCGCCGGGGGTTTCGCTACACCTTC.

The V and J genes are TRBV11-2 and TRBJ1-2; D remains unclear. CDR1 and CDR2 from the germline V gene are SGHAT and FQNNGV. Trimming removed 0 bases at V and 4 bases at J, with 15 bases between. The CDR3 contains 16 residues. Here the CDR3 DNA reads TGTGCCAGCAGCTTAGATTTGGCTCGGGTCGGCTATGGCTACACCTTC. This translates into CASSLDLARVGYGYTF. The whole variable domain, filled in from reference TRBV11-2 and TRBJ1-2, reads EAGVAQSPRYKIIEKRQSVAFWCNPISGHATLYWYQQILGQGPKLLIQFQNNGVVDDSQLPKDRFSAERLKGVDSTLKIQPAKLEDSAVYLCASSLDLARVGYGYTFGSGTRLTVV.

The chain recombines TRBV19 with TRBJ2-3; 8 positions agree with TRBD2. J gave up 0 bases and V 8 bases, and 4 bases lay outside the gene matches. Germline V gene sequence: CDR1 LNHDA, CDR2 SQIVND (reference sequence). The CDR3 sequence is 14 residues long. Written as DNA, the CDR3 is TGTGCCAGTGGTACTAGCGGCAGCACAGATACGCAGTATTTT. Its protein product is CASGTSGSTDTQYF.

This chain joins TRBV9 and TRBJ2-1; 13 bases are shared with TRBD2. The V gene end was trimmed by 4 bases and the J gene end by 7 bases; junction bases not matched to a gene: 14. Germline V gene lookup returns CDR1 SGDLS and CDR2 YYNGEE. This CDR3 has 18 residues. The CDR3 region has the DNA TGTGCCAGCAGCACCCGGACTAGCGGGAGCCGGGGCTGGAATGAGCAGTTCTTC. Protein product: CASSTRTSGSRGWNEQFF.

J is TRBJ1-2 and V is TRBV28, with 8 bases fitting TRBD1. The germline gives CDR1 MDHEN, CDR2 SYDVKM. After removal of 6 bases from V and 6 bases from J, the junction contained 15 bases not matched to a gene. This CDR3 region has 16 residues. The CDR3 is CASSPRGTGLVDGYTF. CDR3 DNA: TGTGCCAGCAGCCCTCGAGGGACAGGTCTTGTAGATGGCTACACCTTC.

In its sample, this clone was seen once. V usage is TRBV30 and J usage is TRBJ2-7; TRBD1 aligns across 8 bases. Looked up from germline, CDR1 is GTSNPN and CDR2 is SVGIG (reference sequence). The junction had 10 bases not matched to a gene; V was cut back by 3 bases and J by 0 bases. CDR3 size: 16 residues. The CDR3 sequence: CAWSGLRDRSSYEQYF. The CDR3 DNA is TGTGCCTGGAGCGGACTCCGGGACAGGAGCTCCTACGAGCAGTACTTC.

This clone has only a few counts. The V call is TRBV24-1, the J call TRBJ2-2; D is perhaps TRBD1 (6 bases). From germline, CDR1 is KGHDR and CDR2 SFDVKD. CDR3 length: 15 amino acids. The ends were cut back, 7 bases at V and 5 bases at J, with 16 bases in the middle. This CDR3 reads CATSIQGLGTGELFF. For the CDR3, the DNA is TGTGCCACCAGCATACAGGGTTTGGGAACCGGGGAGCTGTTTTTT.

This chain joins TRBV5-4 and TRBJ1-6, with 10 bases identical to TRBD1. Per germline, CDR1 SGHNT and CDR2 YYREEE (reference sequence). The length of the CDR3 is 15 residues. The V and J ends lost 0 bases and 7 bases, in that order; junction bases with no gene match: 1. CDR3 amino acids: CASSLETGGNSPLHF. In DNA, the CDR3 is TGTGCCAGCAGCTTGGAGACAGGGGGCAATTCACCCCTCCACTTT.